Each of the 24 T cell receptor beta chains below was sequenced from the same sample in a study of control samples from healthy donors and cancer patients. The repertoire was sequenced with immunoSEQ multiplex PCR; TCRdb's copy has only in-frame clones and lacks some. This sample has some 250,000 clones, with approximately 80% found just once. The specimen was PBMCs. The receptors were gathered from a woman aged 60-70 years with lung cancer.

On this clone itself: Different DNA sequences within this sample yield the same CDR3. This chain links TRBV5-1 with TRBJ1-2; D may be TRBD1 (6 bases). Germline values: CDR1 SGHRS, CDR2 YFSETQ. This CDR3 comprises 13 residues. Between the trimmed V and J ends, which lost 0 bases and 8 bases, there was a span of 11 bases. The CDR3 loop reads CASSLVQGYGYTF. The CDR3 coding sequence is TGCGCCAGCAGCTTGGTACAGGGATACGGCTACACCTTC.

This clone was detected only once. This chain links TRBV6-1 with TRBJ2-5; D unresolved. Per germline, CDR1 MNHNS and CDR2 SASEGT. The CDR3 is 14 residues long. With 1 base removed from V and 7 bases from J, the gap between germline ends came to 13 bases. Written as DNA, the CDR3 is TGTGCCAGCAGTGAAGACAACACCCGGACGACCCAGTACTTC. This encodes CASSEDNTRTTQYF.

The CDR3 DNA follows: TGTGCCAGCAGCCCGTGGGAGAACACTGAAGCTTTCTTT. Protein sequence: CASSPWENTEAFF. J is TRBJ1-1 and V is TRBV7-9; D gene unclear. V dropped 5 bases and J dropped 1 base, with 8 bases sitting between them. The germline CDR1 and CDR2 sequences are SEHNR and FQNEAQ (reference sequence). The CDR3 extends over 13 amino acids.

This chain joins TRBV3-1 (or the pseudogene TRBV3-2) and TRBJ2-5, with TRBD1 as a possible D gene (6 bases). This CDR3 comprises 16 residues. Trimming shortened V by 4 bases and J by 1 base, and 16 bases separated the two germline ends. The germline V gene has CDR1 LGHDT and CDR2 YNNKEL (reference sequence). DNA for the CDR3: TGTGCCAGCAGCCGCCGGAGGACAGTAGTCCAAGAGACCCAGTACTTC. Protein sequence: CASSRRRTVVQETQYF.

V is TRBV12-5 and J is TRBJ1-2; perhaps TRBD1 as D (6 bases). Germline V lookup: CDR1 LGHNT, CDR2 FRNRAP. The CDR3 extends over 16 amino acids. V was clipped by 0 bases and J by 3 bases, with 14 bases between them. The CDR3 spells CASGLVFNREDYGYTF. CDR3 bases: TGTGCTAGTGGTTTGGTATTCAACAGGGAGGACTATGGCTACACCTTC. Together with reference TRBV12-5 and TRBJ1-2, the CDR3 gives the full variable domain: DARVTQTPRHKVTEMGQEVTMRCQPILGHNTVFWYRQTMMQGLELLAYFRNRAPLDDSGMPKDRFSAEMPDATLATLKIQPSEPRDSAVYFCASGLVFNREDYGYTFGSGTRLTVV.

The V gene is TRBV27, the J gene TRBJ2-7; TRBD1 agrees at 8 bases. The V segment lost 6 bases and the J segment 0 bases; nucleotides outside the gene matches: 4. The germline CDR1 and CDR2 sequences are MNHEY and SMNVEV (reference sequence). CDR3 length: 14 residues. CDR3: CASRGTGYSYEQYF. The CDR3, as DNA: TGTGCCAGCAGGGGGACAGGCTACTCCTACGAGCAGTACTTC.

V gene TRBV5-4 combines with J gene TRBJ2-5, with 9 bases matching TRBD2. Per the germline V gene, CDR1 is SGHNT and CDR2 is YYREEE (reference sequence). The trim removed 1 base at V and 5 bases at J, leaving 6 bases unmatched. The length of the CDR3 is 15 residues. The CDR3 region is CASSLRGGAGETQYF. CDR3 bases: TGTGCCAGCAGCTTGCGCGGGGGGGCCGGTGAGACCCAGTACTTC.

The gene calls are TRBV7-3 and TRBJ2-3; the D gene is possibly TRBD2 (6 bases). The CDR3 extends over 14 amino acids. CDR1 is SGHTA, CDR2 FQGTGA, per germline. Trimming pared 2 bases from V and 3 bases from J, leaving 9 bases between. Here the CDR3 reads CASSLGGWTDTQYF. The CDR3 DNA follows: TGTGCCAGCAGCTTAGGGGGGTGGACAGATACGCAGTATTTT.

This clone has only one observation. This chain joins TRBV11-2 and TRBJ1-6; D might be TRBD1 (5 bases). The CDR3 covers 14 residues. V lost 3 bases, J lost 10 bases, and 13 bases lay in between. Looked up from germline, CDR1 is SGHAT and CDR2 is FQNNGV. DNA for the CDR3: TGTGCCAGCAGCTTTTCAGGGCGGCGATCACCCCTCCACTTT. This encodes CASSFSGRRSPLHF.

The chain uses TRBV6-5 and TRBJ2-5; 10 nucleotides line up with TRBD2. CDR1 is MNHEY, CDR2 SVGAGI, per germline. With V trimmed by 8 bases and J by 9 bases, 9 bases remained unmatched. The length of the CDR3 is 13 residues. The CDR3 loop reads CASEGLAYGAQYF. The CDR3 coding sequence is TGTGCCAGCGAGGGACTAGCGTACGGGGCCCAGTACTTC.

The chain uses TRBV18 and TRBJ2-5, with D possibly TRBD2 on 6 matching bases. Trimming removed 2 bases from V and 4 bases from J, with 11 bases in between. Germline values: CDR1 KGHSH, CDR2 LQKENI. This CDR3 is built from 14 residues. The CDR3 region is CASSPGGAGETQYF. The DNA of the CDR3 is TGTGCCAGCTCACCAGGAGGGGCGGGAGAGACCCAGTACTTC.

This chain joins TRBV5-1 and TRBJ2-6, with 11 bases identical to TRBD1. This CDR3 region has 18 residues. V was clipped by 1 base and J by 0 bases; unmatched bases: 3. The V gene's germline CDR1 is SGHRS and CDR2 YFSETQ. CDR3 in amino acids: CASSLRTGGRSGANVLTF. CDR3 coding DNA: TGCGCCAGCAGCTTGCGGACAGGGGGCCGCTCTGGGGCCAACGTCCTGACTTTC.

The rearrangement uses TRBV5-1 and TRBJ2-7, with 8 positions matching TRBD1. The CDR3 totals 14 residues. V was clipped by 0 bases and J by 4 bases; unmatched bases: 3. Germline assignment: CDR1 SGHRS and CDR2 YFSETQ. For the CDR3, the DNA is TGCGCCAGCAGCTTGGGGGGACAGGTTTACGAGCAGTACTTC. It is translated as CASSLGGQVYEQYF.

The CDR3 loop is CASSRPGDYYNEQFF. Here the CDR3 DNA reads TGTGCCAGCAGCCGGCCGGGGGACTACTACAATGAGCAGTTCTTC. The chain couples TRBV6-5 to TRBJ2-1; the match to TRBD2 covers 7 bases. Germline lookup yields CDR1 MNHEY and CDR2 SVGAGI. The CDR3 has 15 amino acids. Germline trimming cut 6 bases from V and 3 bases from J; bases unmatched to any gene: 8.

This chain links TRBV2 with TRBJ2-7; TRBD1 might be the D (6 bases). Germline CDR1 SNHLY, CDR2 FYNNEI. V was trimmed by 5 bases and J by 4 bases, leaving 12 bases between them. This CDR3 has 13 residues. CDR3 DNA: TGTGCCAGCAGTCTGGACAGCTCTTACGAGCAGTACTTC. Its protein is CASSLDSSYEQYF.

The J gene is TRBJ2-3, the V gene TRBV6-1; unclear D gene. Germline CDR1 and CDR2: MNHNS and SASEGT. CDR3 length: 13 residues. V dropped 1 base and J dropped 8 bases, with 10 bases sitting between them. CDR3 protein: CASSEGRPSTQYF. For the CDR3, the DNA is TGTGCCAGCAGTGAAGGAAGACCTTCTACGCAGTATTTT.

The gene calls are TRBV12-3 or TRBV12-4 and TRBJ1-5, with D unclear. This CDR3 is built from 13 residues. V was clipped by 4 bases and J by 3 bases, with 7 bases between them. The CDR3, as DNA: TGTGCCAGCAGTTCACAAGTCAATCAGCCCCAGCATTTT. Encoded protein: CASSSQVNQPQHF.

This chain uses TRBV19 with TRBJ1-1; 9 bases agree with TRBD1. Germline V CDR1 and CDR2: LNHDA, SQIVND (reference sequence). V dropped 7 bases and J dropped 2; count of bases not matched to a gene: 8. This CDR3 is built from 15 residues. CDR3 sequence reads: CASTPRGQGNTEAFF. The CDR3 coding sequence is TGTGCCAGTACTCCCAGGGGACAGGGAAACACTGAAGCTTTCTTT.

The gene calls are TRBV29-1 and TRBJ2-3; 9 bases line up with TRBD2. Germline V CDR1 and CDR2: SQVTM, ANQGSEA. This CDR3 has 15 amino acids. V dropped 3 bases and J dropped 7; count of bases not matched to a gene: 11. The CDR3 nucleotides are TGCAGCGTTGAGATGAGCGGGGGGTTATGGAATACGCAGTATTTT. Residues: CSVEMSGGLWNTQYF.

This sequence joins TRBV27 and TRBJ2-1; no definite D call. This CDR3 comprises 13 residues. CDR1 and CDR2 from the germline V gene are MNHEY and SMNVEV (reference sequence). The V and J ends lost 7 bases and 4 bases respectively, with 11 bases between them. DNA for the CDR3: TGTGCCAGCAAGCGTATAGGATACAATGAGCAGTTCTTC. It is translated as CASKRIGYNEQFF.

This clone occurred a few times. V gene TRBV11-2 combines with J gene TRBJ2-1; D gene unclear. CDR1 and CDR2 from the germline V gene are SGHAT and FQNNGV. The V gene lost 2 bases and the J gene lost 12 bases, with 17 bases spanning the gap. The CDR3 spans 14 residues. As DNA, the CDR3 is TGTGCCAGCAGCTTATTGTCGGCAGGAGAAGCGCAGTTCTTC. This encodes CASSLLSAGEAQFF.

This chain uses TRBV19 with TRBJ1-5; D is possibly TRBD1 (5 bases). The CDR3 has 15 residues. Between the trimmed V and J ends, which lost 0 bases and 3 bases, there was a span of 9 bases. Looked up from germline, CDR1 is LNHDA and CDR2 is SQIVND (reference sequence). For the CDR3, the DNA is TGTGCCAGTAGTATAGAAGGCAGGGTCAATCAGCCCCAGCATTTT. This codes for CASSIEGRVNQPQHF.

This rearrangement joins TRBV2 to TRBJ1-5; TRBD1 might be the D (6 bases). Per germline, CDR1 SNHLY and CDR2 FYNNEI. The CDR3 consists of 15 residues. Trimming took 6 bases from V and 5 from J, leaving 17 bases between them. DNA for the CDR3: TGTGCCAGCAGCGTAAGGTGGGACACAGATCAGCCCCAGCATTTT. Translated, it gives CASSVRWDTDQPQHF.

The chain carries TRBV7-2 and TRBJ1-2; D is undetermined. The CDR3 has 17 residues. Trimming took off 2 bases at V and 1 base at J, with 17 bases between the two ends. Germline V gene data show CDR1 as SGHTA and CDR2 as FQGNSA. CDR3 sequence: CASSLFRPGRLNYGYTF. The CDR3 region has the DNA TGTGCCAGCAGCTTATTTCGTCCCGGACGGCTTAACTATGGCTACACCTTC.